The sequence of this TCR beta chain was determined in a study of T-cell memory formation after mild COVID-19. Background on the study: TCR clustering was largely donor specific.

This CDR3 spans 15 amino acids. The V gene end was trimmed by 5 bases and the J gene end by 2 bases; junction bases not matched to a gene: 5. In this sample, this clonotype turned up many times. TCRdb reanalysed the 5' RACE reads using MiXCR and keeps one entry per CDR3 protein. This sample carries about 260,000 distinct CDR3 sequences, roughly 8.2% of them seen once, and the ten largest clones take roughly 23%. The clonotype originates from a man between 18 and 35 years old who had mild COVID-19 (a few samples of this study predate the infection). Cell type and time point are not known. Sequenced sample: PBMCs or a T cell subset sorted from them (not recorded which). The V and J genes are TRBV12-3 or TRBV12-4 and TRBJ1-1, with TRBD1 matching over 10 bases. In DNA form, the CDR3 reads TGTGCCAGCAGTCCCGCGACAGGGGGCAACACTGAAGCTTTCTTT. This codes for CASSPATGGNTEAFF.